This T cell receptor (beta chain) was captured in a study of response to subunit inactivated influenza vaccine. The CDR3 totals 13 residues. Germline CDR1 is LGHNA and CDR2 is YSLEER. Trimming pared 4 bases from V and 7 bases from J, leaving 13 bases between. A single record per CDR3 protein comes from TCRdb applying MiXCR to the RT-PCR reads. The table shows approximately 310,000 distinct CDR3 sequences, with roughly a fifth occurring only once. Findings of the study overall: With each seasonal influenza vaccination, the authors suggested, few new T cells are recruited.

On this clonotype: The antigen is undetermined.

This clonotype was sampled from a man between 50 and 69 years old who received an inactivated influenza vaccine. V is TRBV4-3 and J is TRBJ1-2; D ambiguous. Sequenced here: PBMCs from blood, sampled approximately 20 months after vaccination. The CDR3 sequence is CASSPTTGGGYTF. In DNA, the CDR3 is TGCGCCAGCAGCCCGACCACCGGTGGTGGCTACACCTTC.